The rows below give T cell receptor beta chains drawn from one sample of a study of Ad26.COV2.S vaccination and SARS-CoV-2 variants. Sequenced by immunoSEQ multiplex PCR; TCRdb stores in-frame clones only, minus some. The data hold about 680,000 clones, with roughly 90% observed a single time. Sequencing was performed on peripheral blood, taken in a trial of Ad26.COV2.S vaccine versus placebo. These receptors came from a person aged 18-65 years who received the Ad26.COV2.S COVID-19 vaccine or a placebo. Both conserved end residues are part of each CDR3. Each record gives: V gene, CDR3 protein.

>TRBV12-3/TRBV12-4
CASSLYYEQYF
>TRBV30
CACRQGSGELFF
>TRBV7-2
CASSYGRAWEQYF
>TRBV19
CASRPRGNRDQPQHF
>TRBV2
CASNGQGENEKLFF
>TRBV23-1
CASTPLSGGETQYF
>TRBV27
CASSFRPPDTQYF
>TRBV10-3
CAISEPQGRGYTF
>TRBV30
CAWSTRGIGYTF
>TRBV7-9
CASSSRGAEGRYEQYF
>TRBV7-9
CASSFRDTNEKLFF
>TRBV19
CASSIAWGMELARSYEQYF
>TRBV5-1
CASSVDGRNTGELFF
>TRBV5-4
CASSFPRLAGGATDTQYF
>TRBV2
CASSARTGRVSPLHF
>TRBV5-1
CASSFTGTGKFNEQFF
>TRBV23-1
CASGGLEQYF
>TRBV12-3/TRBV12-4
CASSRGLGNEQFF